The following is a TCR beta chain sequence with its context. Its cognate antigen is unknown. Alongside a J-beta primer mix, a sample-barcoded 5' primer served in a second PCR lasting roughly 6 to 11 cycles. With 12 random nucleotides, a template-switch adaptor tagged each individual cDNA molecule. From the 5' RACE reads, TCRdb called clonotypes with MiXCR, one entry per CDR3 protein. The sample lists about 1.7 million distinct CDR3 sequences, 28% occurring once. This sample is part of a study of blood T cells in healthy people across ages. Those donating, healthy Caucasian individuals from Russia, were aged about 6 to 100. General study findings and limits: A greater number of naive CD4+ cells and higher diversity distinguished long-lived donors from aged donors. Per million T cells, TCR beta diversity dropped about linearly as age rose.

Sequenced: blood. This receptor was obtained from a young woman in good health.

The CDR3 nucleotides are TGTGCCAGCAGCTTACGGAGCGCAACCACCTACAATGAGCAGTTCTTC. This sequence encodes CASSLRSATTYNEQFF. The gene calls are TRBV7-9 and TRBJ2-1, with D unresolved. The length of the CDR3 is 16 residues. The germline V and J ends were trimmed by 2 bases and 2 bases, with 13 bases remaining between them. The V gene's germline CDR1 is SEHNR and CDR2 FQNEAQ (reference sequence).